The sequence of this T cell receptor (beta chain) was determined in a study of cytomegalovirus exposure and HLA in healthy donors. Researchers ran the PCR with 60 Vbeta and 13 Jbeta primers. Here immunoSEQ multiplex PCR was the method, and the copy in TCRdb shows in-frame clones only, minus some. The table shows roughly 200,000 clones, with approximately 79% occurring only once. The CDR3 extends over 13 amino acids. Germline V CDR1 and CDR2: SGHTA, FQGNSA. Unmatched junction bases numbered 4, after V lost 8 bases and J lost 3 bases. The study, taken as a whole, reports: The authors later found TCR association rates varying by HLA locus, with DRB1 most and HLA-C fewest.

Regarding this clone: Its matching antigen is unknown.

Sequenced sample: PBMCs. This clonotype was sampled from a woman younger than 45 in good health and CMV-seropositive. The J gene is TRBJ2-5, the V gene TRBV7-2; 9 bases fit TRBD2. The CDR3 region is CASARGREETQYF. In nucleotides, the CDR3 is TGTGCCAGCGCCCGCGGGAGGGAAGAGACCCAGTACTTC.